The text below deals with one T cell receptor (beta chain). The target of this receptor is not known. No much larger clonotype is one base removed from it; base qualities were not supplied. For sequencing of the TCRbeta CDR3 region, genomic DNA was extracted from the sorted cells. The immunoSEQ Assay was used for sequencing of TCRbeta CDR3 regions. TCRdb's version of the immuneACCESS table is confined to in-frame rearrangements and falls short of the full clone set. An unresolved V gene accounts for under half of the shortfall where checked; the remainder is of unknown origin. This sample lists about 65,000 clones; roughly 87% were detected once. In total, the top ten clones hold under 0.5% of the sample. This entry is derived from a study of OX40 agonist ivuxolimab in advanced cancers. Regarding the complete study: Ivuxolimab was an agonistic, fully human IgG2 monoclonal antibody directed against OX40 (CD134), a costimulatory receptor. Of the approximately 54 dose-escalation patients, hepatocellular carcinoma was present in approximately 20, melanoma in some 15, renal cell carcinoma in 9 and head and neck cancer in 9. Intravenous ivuxolimab was administered to patients every 2 weeks at six dose levels: 0.01, 0.1, 0.3, 1.5, 3 and 10 mg/kg. The paper reports the monotherapy dose-escalation portion (N of about 54 patients) of the phase I ivuxolimab trial. Patients were allowed to have had prior anti-PD-1, anti-PD-L1 or anti-CTLA-4 therapy, and 30% to 40% of the dose-escalation patients had been treated with checkpoint inhibitors. The purpose of peripheral TCRbeta sequencing was to test whether ivuxolimab changed TCR sequence diversity and led to clonal T-cell expansion. The dose-escalation cohort was 80% to 90% male with a mean age of about 54 years, ranging from about 20 to 80. Partial responses occurred in three dose-escalation patients: two with cutaneous melanoma and one with hepatocellular carcinoma. Broader findings and caveats from the paper: Partial responders in the 0.1-3.0 mg/kg groups had among the lowest normalized peripheral clonal expansion, especially among CD8+ T cells. On average, CD8+ T cells showed more expanded clones than CD4+ T cells after ivuxolimab. Clonal expansion of both CD4+ and CD8+ blood T cells was observed from baseline to week 6 at doses 0.1 to 3.0 mg/kg. Low levels of normalized T-cell clonal expansion were also shown by some nonresponding patients. Which antigens the clonally expanded peripheral T cells were specific for was not determined.

The CDR3 measures 17 amino acids from cysteine to phenylalanine. Only CDR3 DNA remains: 51 bases, in frame from the first base. Relative to germline, V is missing 8 bases and J is missing 0 bases, with 8 bases of the junction outside any gene match. CDR1 and CDR2, looked up from the germline V gene, are ENHRY and SYGVKD. The trial excluded patients who had a history of autoimmune disease or who were on systemic immunosuppression. Peripheral blood for TCR sequencing was collected from all dose cohorts at baseline, on cycle 4 day 1, and on cycle 7 day 1. Samples came from an open-label, multicenter, first-in-human phase I dose-escalation trial of ivuxolimab. Adults with locally advanced or metastatic melanoma, renal cell, hepatocellular, or head and neck squamous cell carcinoma were enrolled in the trial. CD4+ and CD8+ T cells were sorted separately from peripheral blood before TCR sequencing.

The source material was CD4+ or CD8+ T cells sorted from blood, sampled in a trial of the OX40 agonist ivuxolimab. The sequence came from an adult with an advanced solid tumor such as melanoma, head and neck, liver or kidney cancer. Recombination joined TRBV10-3 with TRBJ2-3; TRBD2 matches 13 bases in the middle. CDR3 region: CAIRLAGGTTSTDTQYF. In nucleotides, the sequence is TGTGCCATCCGACTAGCGGGGGGCACCACTAGCACAGATACGCAGTATTTT.